Sequencing of this T cell receptor beta chain was carried out in a study of cytomegalovirus exposure and HLA in healthy donors. PCR primers comprised 60 Vbeta and 13 Jbeta primers. Measured with immunoSEQ multiplex PCR; TCRdb has only the in-frame clones, and not every one. The table records a few hundred thousand clones, approximately 83% of them present only once. This CDR3 is 18 amino acids long. Germline V gene sequence: CDR1 MDHEN, CDR2 SYDVKM. J gave up 1 base and V 3 bases, and 9 bases lay outside the gene matches. In the case of this clone: Other DNA sequences of this sample code for an identical CDR3.

The sequence was obtained from a woman between 45 and 60 years old in good health and CMV-seropositive. This sequence joins TRBV28 and TRBJ2-3; 11 bases fit TRBD2. Material: PBMCs. The CDR3: CASSLVAGGRRGTDTQYF. CDR3 nucleotides: TGTGCCAGCAGTTTGGTAGCGGGGGGGCGACGTGGCACAGATACGCAGTATTTT. Variable domain in full (rest from reference TRBV28 and TRBJ2-3): DVKVTQSSRYLVKRTGEKVFLECVQDMDHENMFWYRQDPGLGLRLIYFSYDVKMKEKGDIPEGYSVSREKKERFSLILESASTNQTSMYLCASSLVAGGRRGTDTQYFGPGTRLTVL.